A selection of T cell receptor beta chains follows, all from one sample in a study of PD-1 blockade in mismatch repair-deficient tumors. TCRdb's copy holds only in-frame clones and misses some; the assay was immunoSEQ multiplex PCR. Of roughly 120,000 clones listed, more than 60% are singletons. Sequencing used peripheral blood, obtained 60 weeks after starting pembrolizumab. The source of these receptors is an adult with mismatch repair-deficient cancer. CDR3s leave out the opening cysteine and the closing phenylalanine or tryptophan. Clone size is shown for a subset of rows, as once, few, many or a class of expanded clone.

v_gene: TRBV4-1
abundance: -
j_gene: TRBJ2-2
CDR3aa: ASSQSGDLGGELF

v_gene: TRBV2
abundance: -
j_gene: TRBJ2-1
CDR3aa: ASSGTVPLEF

v_gene: TRBV11-3
abundance: -
j_gene: TRBJ2-4
CDR3aa: ASSLGPLDIQY

v_gene: TRBV7-2
abundance: -
j_gene: TRBJ2-7
CDR3aa: ASSLGGLAGVLGEQY

v_gene: TRBV11-3
abundance: once
j_gene: TRBJ2-7
CDR3aa: ASMADRDFYEQY

v_gene: TRBV18
abundance: -
j_gene: TRBJ1-5
CDR3aa: ASSQQENQPQH

v_gene: TRBV5-1
abundance: -
j_gene: TRBJ2-7
CDR3aa: ASSLGGQGYEQY

v_gene: TRBV6-5
abundance: -
j_gene: TRBJ1-4
CDR3aa: ASRRGTNEKLF

v_gene: TRBV12-5
abundance: -
j_gene: TRBJ1-5
CDR3aa: ASGPSDRFNQPQH

v_gene: TRBV6-5
abundance: -
j_gene: TRBJ2-2
CDR3aa: ASSGTGRTGELF

v_gene: TRBV14
abundance: once
j_gene: TRBJ2-5
CDR3aa: ASSRLVGQETQY

v_gene: TRBV5-1
abundance: -
j_gene: TRBJ2-3
CDR3aa: ASSLEAGTDTQY

v_gene: TRBV7-3
abundance: -
j_gene: TRBJ2-1
CDR3aa: ASSRDLGPPYNEQF